Listed here are 7 T cell receptor beta chains from one sample, sequenced in a study of shared clonotypes between healthy human individuals. Profiling relied on immunoSEQ multiplex PCR, and the TCRdb table lists in-frame clones only, not all of them. The sample consists of more than 1,200,000 clones, around 98.5% of them appearing once. The sequencing input was naive CD4+ T cells sorted from blood. As for subset: CD45RA+ positively selected. Every receptor here comes from a man younger than 45 in good health.

The chain is built from TRBV5-4 and TRBJ2-3; D gene uncertain. This CDR3 region has 15 residues. CDR1 is SGHNT, CDR2 YYREEE, per germline (reference sequence). Deletions cut 1 base from V and 2 bases from J, with 11 bases between. For the CDR3, the DNA is TGTGCCAGCAGCTTGCAAGGACGAGACACAGATACGCAGTATTTT. Its protein product is CASSLQGRDTDTQYF. The full variable domain, with the rest looked up from reference TRBV5-4 and TRBJ2-3, is ETGVTQSPTHLIKTRGQQVTLRCSSQSGHNTVSWYQQALGQGPQFIFQYYREEENGRGNFPPRFSGLQFPNYSSELNVNALELDDSALYLCASSLQGRDTDTQYFGPGTRLTVL.

With regard to this clone: At the DNA level, this CDR3 is encoded by other sequences in the same sample as well. The chain's CDR3 is CASSSGLAGYNEQFF. The CDR3 DNA sequence: TGTGCCAGCAGCTCCGGACTAGCGGGGTACAATGAGCAGTTCTTC. The rearrangement joins TRBV5-4 to TRBJ2-1, with 12 bases that match TRBD2. The CDR3 has 15 amino acids. With V trimmed by 3 bases and J by 4 bases, 2 bases remained unmatched. Germline V CDR1 and CDR2: SGHNT, YYREEE (reference sequence).

The chain couples TRBV29-1 to TRBJ2-7, with TRBD1 matching over 7 bases. Germline CDR1 is SQVTM and CDR2 is ANQGSEA. The CDR3 totals 14 residues. Trimming at V came to 2 bases and at J to 0 bases, leaving 4 bases not matched to a gene. CDR3 amino acids: CSVENTGVSYEQYF. Here the CDR3 DNA reads TGCAGCGTTGAAAACACAGGGGTCTCCTACGAGCAGTACTTC.

Only one count was recorded for this clone. The chain carries TRBV2 and TRBJ2-1; possibly TRBD2 for D (6 bases). V lost 6 bases and J lost 1, with 16 bases in between. From germline, CDR1 is SNHLY and CDR2 FYNNEI. CDR3 length equals 16 residues. The CDR3, as DNA: TGTGCCAGCAGCCGGACTAAGCGGAGGTCCTACAATGAGCAGTTCTTC. This sequence encodes CASSRTKRRSYNEQFF.

The count of this clone is one. This sample also contains other DNA sequences that code for the same CDR3. The CDR3 DNA reads TGTGCCTGGAGTGTCCTGGGGAATGAGCAGTTCTTC. Its translation is CAWSVLGNEQFF. The rearrangement links TRBV30 to TRBJ2-1; the D is unclear. V was clipped by 0 bases and J by 7 bases, with 7 bases between them. Germline-derived CDR1 and CDR2 are GTSNPN and SVGIG (reference sequence). This CDR3 spans 12 amino acids.

The rearrangement uses TRBV6-5 and TRBJ2-1; D uncertain. The CDR3 length is 15 residues. Germline V gene lookup returns CDR1 MNHEY and CDR2 SVGAGI. The V end lost 6 bases, the J end lost 1 base, and 13 bases lay between the germline ends. The CDR3 nucleotides are TGTGCCAGCAGAAGAACAAACCCATCCTACAATGAGCAGTTCTTC. Protein: CASRRTNPSYNEQFF.

The genes are TRBV7-2 and TRBJ2-3, with 10 bases aligning to TRBD2. The CDR3 is made up of 14 amino acids. The germline V gene has CDR1 SGHTA and CDR2 FQGNSA. The V and J ends lost 5 bases and 9 bases, in that order; junction bases with no gene match: 8. CDR3 loop: CASSPRTSGTTQYF. DNA for the CDR3: TGTGCCAGCAGCCCGCGTACTAGCGGGACGACGCAGTATTTT.